This T cell receptor beta chain is from a study of CD8 T cells in ankylosing spondylitis. Findings and limits, study-wide: Certain motif variants had earlier appeared in reactive arthritis synovial fluid and blood. Ankylosing spondylitis blood appeared to carry a characteristic TCR beta motif of several highly homologous variants. Matched synovial fluid from ankylosing spondylitis patients was reported to be enriched for disease-linked clones.

As regards this clonotype: Antigen: not known.

The CDR3 spans 16 residues. The germline gives CDR1 DFQATT, CDR2 SNEGSKA (reference sequence). V was clipped by 2 bases and J by 0 bases, with 14 bases between them. Making the TCR beta libraries involved quantitative 5'-RACE with molecular barcodes. TCRdb used MiXCR to reprocess the 5' RACE reads, holding one entry per CDR3 protein. Of under 200,000 distinct CDR3 sequences listed, 9.5% to 10% are singletons. The sample was blood, either unsorted or a sorted T cell fraction (not recorded which). This TCR was sampled from a female donor with ankylosing spondylitis or in good health (not recorded which). The chain carries TRBV20-1 and TRBJ2-1; possibly TRBD2 for D (5 bases). The CDR3 region is CSARPLSDRSYNEQFF. The CDR3 DNA reads as TGCAGTGCTAGACCCCTTAGCGATCGCTCCTACAATGAGCAGTTCTTC.